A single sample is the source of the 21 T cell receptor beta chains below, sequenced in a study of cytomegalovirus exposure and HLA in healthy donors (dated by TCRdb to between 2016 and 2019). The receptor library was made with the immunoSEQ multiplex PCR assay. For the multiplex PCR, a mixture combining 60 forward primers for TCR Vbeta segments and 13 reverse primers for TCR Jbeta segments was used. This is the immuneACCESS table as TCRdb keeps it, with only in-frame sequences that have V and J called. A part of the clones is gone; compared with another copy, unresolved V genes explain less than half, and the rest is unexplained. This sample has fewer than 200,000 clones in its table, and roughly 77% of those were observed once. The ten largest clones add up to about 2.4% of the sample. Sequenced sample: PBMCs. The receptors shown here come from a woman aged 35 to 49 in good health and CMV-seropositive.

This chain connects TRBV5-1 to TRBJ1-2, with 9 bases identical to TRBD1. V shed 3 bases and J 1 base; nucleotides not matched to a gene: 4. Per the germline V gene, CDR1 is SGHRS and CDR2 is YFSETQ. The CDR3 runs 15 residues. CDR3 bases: TGCGCCAGCAGCTACGGACAGGGGTATAACTATGGCTACACCTTC. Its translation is CASSYGQGYNYGYTF.

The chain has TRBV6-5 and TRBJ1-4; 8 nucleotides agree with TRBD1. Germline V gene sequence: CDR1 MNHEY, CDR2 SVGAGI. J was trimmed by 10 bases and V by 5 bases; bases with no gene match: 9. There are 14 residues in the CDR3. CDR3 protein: CASSPSQGAGKLFF. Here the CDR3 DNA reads TGTGCCAGCAGTCCAAGTCAGGGGGCAGGAAAACTGTTTTTT.

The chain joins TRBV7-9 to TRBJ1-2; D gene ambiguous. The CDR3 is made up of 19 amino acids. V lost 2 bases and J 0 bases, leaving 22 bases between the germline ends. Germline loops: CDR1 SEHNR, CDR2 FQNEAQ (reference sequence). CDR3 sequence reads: CASSLSGMTGTHSNYGYTF. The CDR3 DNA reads TGTGCCAGCAGCTTATCGGGTATGACGGGAACGCACTCTAACTATGGCTACACCTTC. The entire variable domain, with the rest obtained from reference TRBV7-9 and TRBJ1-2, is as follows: DTGVSQNPRHKITKRGQNVTFRCDPISEHNRLYWYRQTLGQGPEFLTYFQNEAQLEKSRLLSDRFSAERPKGSFSTLEIQRTEQGDSAMYLCASSLSGMTGTHSNYGYTFGSGTRLTVV.

The CDR3 protein is CATSRDRLAGDQETQYF. The CDR3, as DNA: TGTGCCACCAGCAGAGATAGACTAGCGGGGGACCAAGAGACCCAGTACTTC. The chain links TRBV15 to TRBJ2-5; 12 bases match TRBD2. Trimming at V came to 0 bases and at J to 0 bases, leaving 2 bases not matched to a gene. The V gene's germline CDR1 is LNHNV and CDR2 YYDKDF (reference sequence). This CDR3 has 17 residues.

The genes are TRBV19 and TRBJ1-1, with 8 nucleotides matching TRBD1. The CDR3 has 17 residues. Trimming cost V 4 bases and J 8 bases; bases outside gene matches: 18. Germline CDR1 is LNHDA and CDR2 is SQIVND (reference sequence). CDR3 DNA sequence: TGTGCCAGTAGTAGTTCAGCGTCTCAGGGGGCGGAAAAAGAAGCTTTCTTT. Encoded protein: CASSSSASQGAEKEAFF.

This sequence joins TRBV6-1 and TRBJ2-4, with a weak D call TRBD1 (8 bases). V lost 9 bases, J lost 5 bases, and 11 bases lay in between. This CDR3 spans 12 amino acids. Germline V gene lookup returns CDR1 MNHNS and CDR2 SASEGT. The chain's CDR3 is CASTGGENIQYF. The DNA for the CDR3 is TGTGCCAGTACAGGGGGGGAAAACATTCAGTACTTC.

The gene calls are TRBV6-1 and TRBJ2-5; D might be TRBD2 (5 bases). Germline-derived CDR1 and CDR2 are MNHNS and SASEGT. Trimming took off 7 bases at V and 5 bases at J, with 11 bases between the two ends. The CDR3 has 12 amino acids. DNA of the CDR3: TGTGCCAGCACCATGGAGCGGGAGACCCAGTACTTC. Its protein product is CASTMERETQYF.

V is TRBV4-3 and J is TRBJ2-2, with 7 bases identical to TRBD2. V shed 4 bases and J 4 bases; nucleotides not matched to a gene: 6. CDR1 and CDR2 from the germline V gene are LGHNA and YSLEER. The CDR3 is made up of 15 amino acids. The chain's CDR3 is CASSPLGGSTGELFF. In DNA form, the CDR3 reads TGCGCCAGCAGCCCCCTAGGCGGGAGCACCGGGGAGCTGTTTTTT.

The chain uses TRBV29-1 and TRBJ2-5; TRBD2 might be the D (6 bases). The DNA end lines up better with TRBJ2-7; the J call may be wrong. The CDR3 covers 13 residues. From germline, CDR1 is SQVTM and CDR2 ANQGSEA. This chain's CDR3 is CSARGPGAYEQYF. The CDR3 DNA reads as TGCAGCGCGCGGGGCCCGGGCGCCTACGAGCAGTACTTC.

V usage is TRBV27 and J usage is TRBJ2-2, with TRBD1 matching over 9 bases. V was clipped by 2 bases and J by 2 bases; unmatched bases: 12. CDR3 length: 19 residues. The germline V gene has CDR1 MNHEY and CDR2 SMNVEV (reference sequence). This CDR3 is CASSLLNSGTGHNTGELFF. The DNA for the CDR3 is TGTGCCAGCAGTTTACTCAATTCCGGGACAGGGCACAACACCGGGGAGCTGTTTTTT.

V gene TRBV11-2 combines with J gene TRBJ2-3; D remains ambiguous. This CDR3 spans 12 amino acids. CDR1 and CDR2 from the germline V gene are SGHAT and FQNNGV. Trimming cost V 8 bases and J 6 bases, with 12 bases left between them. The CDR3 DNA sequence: TGTGCCAGCGGTCAGGCCCCGGATACGCAGTATTTT. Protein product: CASGQAPDTQYF.

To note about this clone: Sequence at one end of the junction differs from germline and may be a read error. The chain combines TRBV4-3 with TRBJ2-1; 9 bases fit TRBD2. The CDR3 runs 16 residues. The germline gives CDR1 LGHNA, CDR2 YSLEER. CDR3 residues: CASSHSQREVYNEQLF. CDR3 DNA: TGCGCCAGCAGCCACTCTCAGCGGGAGGTCTACAATGAGCAGCTCTTC.

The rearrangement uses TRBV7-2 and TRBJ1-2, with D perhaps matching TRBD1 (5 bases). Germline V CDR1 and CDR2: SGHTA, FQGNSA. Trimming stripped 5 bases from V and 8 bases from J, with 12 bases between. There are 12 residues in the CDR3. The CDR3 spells CASSRGTYGYTF. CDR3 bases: TGTGCCAGCAGCCGGGGGACTTACGGCTACACCTTC. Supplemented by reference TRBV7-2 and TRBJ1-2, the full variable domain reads GAGVSQSPSNKVTEKGKDVELRCDPISGHTALYWYRQSLGQGLEFLIYFQGNSAPDKSGLPSDRFSAERTGGSVSTLTIQRTQQEDSAVYLCASSRGTYGYTFGSGTRLTVV.

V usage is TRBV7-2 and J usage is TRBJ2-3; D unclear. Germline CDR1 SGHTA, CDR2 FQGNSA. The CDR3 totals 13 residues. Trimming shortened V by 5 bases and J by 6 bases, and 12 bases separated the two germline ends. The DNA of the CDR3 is TGTGCCAGCAGCCTGGGCCCCGCGGATACGCAGTATTTT. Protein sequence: CASSLGPADTQYF.

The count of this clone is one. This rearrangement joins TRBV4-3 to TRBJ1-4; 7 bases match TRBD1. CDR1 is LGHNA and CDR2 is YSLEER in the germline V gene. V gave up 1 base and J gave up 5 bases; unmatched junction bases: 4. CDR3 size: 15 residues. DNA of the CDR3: TGCGCCAGCAGCCAAGTCGGGACAGAGAATGAAAAACTGTTTTTT. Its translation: CASSQVGTENEKLFF.

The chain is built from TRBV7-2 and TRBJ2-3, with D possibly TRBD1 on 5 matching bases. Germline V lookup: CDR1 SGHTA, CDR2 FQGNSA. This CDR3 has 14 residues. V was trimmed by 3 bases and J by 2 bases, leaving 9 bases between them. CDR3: CASSLGRATDTQYF. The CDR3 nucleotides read TGTGCCAGCAGCTTGGGCAGGGCCACAGATACGCAGTATTTT.

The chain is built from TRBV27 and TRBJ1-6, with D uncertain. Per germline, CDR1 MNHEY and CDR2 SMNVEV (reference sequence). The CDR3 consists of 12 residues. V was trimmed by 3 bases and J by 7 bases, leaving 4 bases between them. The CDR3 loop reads CASSFANSPLHF. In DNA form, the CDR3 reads TGTGCCAGCAGTTTTGCGAATTCACCCCTCCACTTT.

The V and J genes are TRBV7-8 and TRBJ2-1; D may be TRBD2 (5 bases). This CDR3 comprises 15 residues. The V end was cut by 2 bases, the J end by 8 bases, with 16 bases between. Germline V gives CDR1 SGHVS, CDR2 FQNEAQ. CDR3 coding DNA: TGTGCCAGCAGCTTACGGGTCAGCGGATTGGATGAGCAGTTCTTC. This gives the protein CASSLRVSGLDEQFF. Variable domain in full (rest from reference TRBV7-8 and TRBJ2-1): GAGVSQSPRYKVAKRGQDVALRCDPISGHVSLFWYQQALGQGPEFLTYFQNEAQLDKSGLPSDRFFAERPEGSVSTLKIQRTQQEDSAVYLCASSLRVSGLDEQFFGPGTRLTVL.

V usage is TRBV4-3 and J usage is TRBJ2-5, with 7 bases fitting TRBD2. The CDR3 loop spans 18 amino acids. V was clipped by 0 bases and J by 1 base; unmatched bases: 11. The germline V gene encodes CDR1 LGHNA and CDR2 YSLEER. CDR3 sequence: CASSQERVGGGIQETQYF. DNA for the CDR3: TGCGCCAGCAGCCAAGAGAGAGTAGGCGGGGGAATCCAAGAGACCCAGTACTTC.

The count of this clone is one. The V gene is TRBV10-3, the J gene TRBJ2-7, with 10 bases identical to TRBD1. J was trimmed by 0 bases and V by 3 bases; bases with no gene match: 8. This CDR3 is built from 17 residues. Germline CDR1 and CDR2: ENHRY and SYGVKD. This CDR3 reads CAISDARDRGGSYEQYF. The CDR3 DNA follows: TGTGCCATCAGTGACGCTCGGGACAGGGGAGGCTCCTACGAGCAGTACTTC.

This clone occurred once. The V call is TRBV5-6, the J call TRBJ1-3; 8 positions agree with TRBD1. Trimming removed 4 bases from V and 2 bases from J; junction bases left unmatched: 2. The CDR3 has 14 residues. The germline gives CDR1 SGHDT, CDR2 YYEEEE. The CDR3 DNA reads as TGTGCCAGCAGCCTCAGGGGGCCTGGAAACACCATATATTTT. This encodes CASSLRGPGNTIYF.